This T cell receptor (beta chain) was identified in a study of control samples from healthy donors and cancer patients. Germline CDR1 reads SGHTS; CDR2 reads YDEGEE. Between the trimmed V and J ends, which lost 0 bases and 8 bases, there was a span of 15 bases. This CDR3 has 15 amino acids. Data came from immunoSEQ multiplex PCR; TCRdb stores just in-frame clones and leaves some out. The repertoire table contains about 190,000 clones. This rearrangement joins TRBV5-8 to TRBJ2-4; D is unclear. The sequencing sample was made of blood. The origin of this receptor is a woman in her twenties or thirties in good health. This CDR3 is CASSLGASPRDIQYF. In DNA, the CDR3 is TGTGCCAGCAGCTTGGGGGCGTCTCCAAGGGACATTCAGTACTTC.